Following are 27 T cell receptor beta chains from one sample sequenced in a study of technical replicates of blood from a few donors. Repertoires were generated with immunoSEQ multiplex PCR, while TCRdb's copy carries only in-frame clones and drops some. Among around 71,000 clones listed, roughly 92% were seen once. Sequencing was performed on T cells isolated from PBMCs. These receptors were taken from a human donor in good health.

For the CDR3, the DNA is TGTGCCAGCAGCCCGTTGACAGGGGCGGTTCAGCCCCAGCATTTT. This gives the protein CASSPLTGAVQPQHF. This sequence joins TRBV7-2 and TRBJ1-5; TRBD1 agrees at 8 bases. V lost 5 bases to trimming and J lost 6 bases; unmatched junction nucleotides: 9. The germline V gene encodes CDR1 SGHTA and CDR2 FQGNSA. CDR3 size: 15 residues.

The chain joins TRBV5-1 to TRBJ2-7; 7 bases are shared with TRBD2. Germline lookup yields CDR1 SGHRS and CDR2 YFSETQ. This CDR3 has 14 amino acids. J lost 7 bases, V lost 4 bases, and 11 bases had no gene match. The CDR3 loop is CASSPLREDGEQYF. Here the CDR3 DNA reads TGCGCCAGCAGCCCCCTCCGGGAGGATGGGGAGCAGTACTTC. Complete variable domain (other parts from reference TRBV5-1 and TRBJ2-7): KAGVTQTPRYLIKTRGQQVTLSCSPISGHRSVSWYQQTPGQGLQFLFEYFSETQRNKGNFPGRFSGRQFSNSRSEMNVSTLELGDSALYLCASSPLREDGEQYFGPGTRLTVT.

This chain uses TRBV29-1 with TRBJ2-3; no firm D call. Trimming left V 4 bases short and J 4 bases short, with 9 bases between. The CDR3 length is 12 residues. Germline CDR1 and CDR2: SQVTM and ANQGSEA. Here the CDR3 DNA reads TGCAGCGTTGGCAGCGACCCAGATACGCAGTATTTT. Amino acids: CSVGSDPDTQYF.

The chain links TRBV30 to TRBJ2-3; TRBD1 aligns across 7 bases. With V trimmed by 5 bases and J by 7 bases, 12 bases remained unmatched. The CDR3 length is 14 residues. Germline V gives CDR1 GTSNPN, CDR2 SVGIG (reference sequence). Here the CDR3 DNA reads TGTGCCTGGCGCCCCCTACCGGGACAGAATACGCAGTATTTT. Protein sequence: CAWRPLPGQNTQYF.

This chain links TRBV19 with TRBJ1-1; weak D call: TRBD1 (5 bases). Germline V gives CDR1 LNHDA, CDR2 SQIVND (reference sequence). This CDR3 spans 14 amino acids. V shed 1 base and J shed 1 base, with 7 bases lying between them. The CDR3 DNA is TGTGCCAGTAGTATAGCAGGGAAGAACACTGAAGCTTTCTTT. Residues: CASSIAGKNTEAFF.

As DNA, the CDR3 is TGTGCCAGCAGCTTGGGACTAGCGCAACAAGAGACCCAGTACTTC. This codes for CASSLGLAQQETQYF. This chain links TRBV9 with TRBJ2-5; 10 bases line up with TRBD2. Germline loops: CDR1 SGDLS, CDR2 YYNGEE. V dropped 4 bases and J dropped 2; count of bases not matched to a gene: 5. The CDR3 is made up of 15 amino acids.

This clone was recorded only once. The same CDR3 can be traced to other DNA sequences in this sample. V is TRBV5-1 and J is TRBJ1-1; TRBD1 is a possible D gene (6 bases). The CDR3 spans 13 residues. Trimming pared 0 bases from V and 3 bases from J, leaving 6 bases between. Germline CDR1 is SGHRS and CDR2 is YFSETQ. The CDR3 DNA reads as TGCGCCAGCAGCTTGGCAGGGGACACTGAAGCTTTCTTT. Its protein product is CASSLAGDTEAFF.

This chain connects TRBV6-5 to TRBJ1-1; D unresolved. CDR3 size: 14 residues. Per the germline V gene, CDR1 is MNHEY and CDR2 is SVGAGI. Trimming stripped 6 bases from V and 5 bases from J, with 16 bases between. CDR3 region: CASSPRHIRTEAFF. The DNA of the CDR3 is TGTGCCAGCAGCCCCCGACATATTCGGACTGAAGCTTTCTTT.

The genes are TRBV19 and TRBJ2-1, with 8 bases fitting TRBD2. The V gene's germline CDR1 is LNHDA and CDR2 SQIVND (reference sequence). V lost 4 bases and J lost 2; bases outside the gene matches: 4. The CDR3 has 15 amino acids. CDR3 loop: CASSTEREPYNEQFF. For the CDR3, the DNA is TGTGCCAGTAGTACGGAGCGGGAGCCCTACAATGAGCAGTTCTTC.

CDR3 sequence: CASSAPLLAVYYEQYF. CDR3 nucleotides: TGTGCCAGCAGTGCCCCCCTACTAGCGGTATACTACGAGCAGTACTTC. The genes are TRBV28 and TRBJ2-7, with 8 bases matching TRBD2. The CDR3 runs to 16 residues. Germline CDR1 MDHEN, CDR2 SYDVKM. V trimming: 5 bases; J trimming: 3 bases; junction bases outside the gene matches: 12.

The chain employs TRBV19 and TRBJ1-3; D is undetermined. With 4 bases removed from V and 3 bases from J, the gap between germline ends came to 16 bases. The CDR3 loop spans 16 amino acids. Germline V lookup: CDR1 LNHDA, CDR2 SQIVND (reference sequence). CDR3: CASSKVPGMFGNTIYF. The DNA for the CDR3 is TGTGCCAGTAGTAAGGTGCCGGGGATGTTTGGAAACACCATATATTTT.

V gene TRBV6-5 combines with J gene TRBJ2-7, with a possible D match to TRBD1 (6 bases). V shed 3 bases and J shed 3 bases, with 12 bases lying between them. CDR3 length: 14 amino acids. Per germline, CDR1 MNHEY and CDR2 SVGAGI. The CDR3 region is CASSYGQSFYEQYF. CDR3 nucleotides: TGTGCCAGCAGTTATGGACAGTCTTTCTACGAGCAGTACTTC.

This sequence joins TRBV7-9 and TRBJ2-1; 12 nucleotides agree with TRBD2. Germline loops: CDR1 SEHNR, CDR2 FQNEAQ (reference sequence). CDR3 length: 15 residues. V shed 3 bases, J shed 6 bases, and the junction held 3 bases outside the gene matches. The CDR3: CASSFLAGGPNEQFF. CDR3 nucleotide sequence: TGTGCCAGCAGCTTCCTAGCGGGAGGGCCCAATGAGCAGTTCTTC. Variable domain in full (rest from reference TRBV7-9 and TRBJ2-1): DTGVSQNPRHKITKRGQNVTFRCDPISEHNRLYWYRQTLGQGPEFLTYFQNEAQLEKSRLLSDRFSAERPKGSFSTLEIQRTEQGDSAMYLCASSFLAGGPNEQFFGPGTRLTVL.

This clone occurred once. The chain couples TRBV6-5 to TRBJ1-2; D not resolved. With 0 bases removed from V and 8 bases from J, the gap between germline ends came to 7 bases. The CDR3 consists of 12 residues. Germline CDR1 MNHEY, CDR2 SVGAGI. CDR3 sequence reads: CASSYSSSGYTF. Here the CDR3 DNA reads TGTGCCAGCAGTTACTCGAGTTCGGGCTACACCTTC.

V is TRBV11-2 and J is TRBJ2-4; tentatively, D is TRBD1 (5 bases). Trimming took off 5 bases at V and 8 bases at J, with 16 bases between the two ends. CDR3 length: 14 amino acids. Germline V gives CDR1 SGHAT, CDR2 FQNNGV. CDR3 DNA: TGTGCCAGCAGCGGGCCAGGGAACGGGTACATTCAGTACTTC. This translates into CASSGPGNGYIQYF. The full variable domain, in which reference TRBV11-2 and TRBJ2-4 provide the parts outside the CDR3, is EAGVAQSPRYKIIEKRQSVAFWCNPISGHATLYWYQQILGQGPKLLIQFQNNGVVDDSQLPKDRFSAERLKGVDSTLKIQPAKLEDSAVYLCASSGPGNGYIQYFGAGTRLSVL.

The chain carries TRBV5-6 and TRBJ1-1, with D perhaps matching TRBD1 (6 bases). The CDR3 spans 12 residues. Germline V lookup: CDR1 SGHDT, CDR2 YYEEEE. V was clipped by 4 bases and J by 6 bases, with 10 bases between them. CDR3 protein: CASSGEGAEAFF. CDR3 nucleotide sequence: TGTGCCAGCAGCGGTGAGGGGGCTGAAGCTTTCTTT.

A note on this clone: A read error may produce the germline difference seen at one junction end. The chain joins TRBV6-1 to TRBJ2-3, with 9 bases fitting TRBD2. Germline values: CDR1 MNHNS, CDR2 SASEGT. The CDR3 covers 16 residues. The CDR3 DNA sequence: TGTGCCAGCAGTGAATCACTTAGCGGGAGCAAAGATACGCAGTATTTT. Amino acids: CASSESLSGSKDTQYF.

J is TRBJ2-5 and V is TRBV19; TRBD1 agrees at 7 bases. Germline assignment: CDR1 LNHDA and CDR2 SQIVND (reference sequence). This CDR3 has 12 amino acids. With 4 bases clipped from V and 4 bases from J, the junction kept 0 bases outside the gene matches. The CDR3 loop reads CASSRQGETQYF. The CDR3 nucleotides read TGTGCCAGTAGTAGACAGGGAGAGACCCAGTACTTC.

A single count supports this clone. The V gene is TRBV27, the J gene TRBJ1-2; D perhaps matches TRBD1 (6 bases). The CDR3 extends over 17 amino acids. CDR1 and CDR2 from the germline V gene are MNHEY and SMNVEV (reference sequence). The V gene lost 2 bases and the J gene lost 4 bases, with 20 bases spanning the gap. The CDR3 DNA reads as TGTGCCAGCAGTTTACGGGGACACCTTAAGGACCGCTATGGCTACACCTTC. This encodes CASSLRGHLKDRYGYTF.

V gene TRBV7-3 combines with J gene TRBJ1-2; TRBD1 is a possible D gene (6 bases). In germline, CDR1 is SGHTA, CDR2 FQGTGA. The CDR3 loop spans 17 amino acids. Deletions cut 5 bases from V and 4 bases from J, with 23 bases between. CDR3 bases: TGTGCCAGCAGCCCCGGGGCGGCGGGGGCGCGAGTCTATGGCTACACCTTC. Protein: CASSPGAAGARVYGYTF.

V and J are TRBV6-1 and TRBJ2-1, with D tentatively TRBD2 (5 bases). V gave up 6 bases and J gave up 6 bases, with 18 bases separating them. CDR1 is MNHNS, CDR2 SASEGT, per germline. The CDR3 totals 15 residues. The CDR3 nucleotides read TGTGCCAGCAGGTTTAGCGTTAGTCGTTCCAATGAGCAGTTCTTC. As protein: CASRFSVSRSNEQFF.

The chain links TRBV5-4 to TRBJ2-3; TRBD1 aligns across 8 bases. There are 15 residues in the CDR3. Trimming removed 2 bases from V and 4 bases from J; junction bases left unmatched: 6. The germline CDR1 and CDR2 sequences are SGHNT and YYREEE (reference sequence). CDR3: CASSLQGEVADTQYF. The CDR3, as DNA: TGTGCCAGCAGCTTACAGGGGGAGGTCGCAGATACGCAGTATTTT.

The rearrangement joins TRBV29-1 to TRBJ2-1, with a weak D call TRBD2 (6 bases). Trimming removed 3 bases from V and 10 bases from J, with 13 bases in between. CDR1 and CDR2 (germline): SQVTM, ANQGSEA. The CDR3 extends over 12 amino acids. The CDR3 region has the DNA TGCAGCGTTGAGCCGGGAGACCGGGAGCAGTTCTTC. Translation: CSVEPGDREQFF.

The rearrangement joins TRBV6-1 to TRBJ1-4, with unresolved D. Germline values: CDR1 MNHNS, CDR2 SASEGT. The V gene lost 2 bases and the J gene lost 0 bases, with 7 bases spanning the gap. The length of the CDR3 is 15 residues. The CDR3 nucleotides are TGTGCCAGCAGTGAATGGGGAGCAACTAATGAAAAACTGTTTTTT. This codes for CASSEWGATNEKLFF.

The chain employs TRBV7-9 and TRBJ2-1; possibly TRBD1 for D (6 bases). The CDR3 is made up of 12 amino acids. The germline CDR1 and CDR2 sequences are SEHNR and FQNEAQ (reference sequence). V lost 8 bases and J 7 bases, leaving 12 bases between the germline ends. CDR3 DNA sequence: TGTGCCAGCCACAGGGATAAAAATGAGCAGTTCTTC. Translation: CASHRDKNEQFF. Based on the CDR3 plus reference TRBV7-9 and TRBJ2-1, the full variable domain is DTGVSQNPRHKITKRGQNVTFRCDPISEHNRLYWYRQTLGQGPEFLTYFQNEAQLEKSRLLSDRFSAERPKGSFSTLEIQRTEQGDSAMYLCASHRDKNEQFFGPGTRLTVL.

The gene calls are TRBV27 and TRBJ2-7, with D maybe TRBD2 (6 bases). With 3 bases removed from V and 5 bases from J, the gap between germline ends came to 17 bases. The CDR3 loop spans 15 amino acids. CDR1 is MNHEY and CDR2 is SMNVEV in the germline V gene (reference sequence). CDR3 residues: CASSLGGMARNEQYF. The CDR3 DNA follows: TGTGCCAGCAGTTTGGGCGGGATGGCCCGCAACGAGCAGTACTTC.

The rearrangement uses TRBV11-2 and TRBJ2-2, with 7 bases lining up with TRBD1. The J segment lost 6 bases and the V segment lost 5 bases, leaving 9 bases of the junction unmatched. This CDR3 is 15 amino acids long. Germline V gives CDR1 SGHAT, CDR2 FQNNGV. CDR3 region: CASSLETGSAGELFF. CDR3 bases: TGTGCCAGCAGCCTGGAGACAGGGAGCGCCGGGGAGCTGTTTTTT.